This T cell receptor beta chain was sequenced in a study of cytomegalovirus exposure and HLA in healthy donors. The wider study: As an earlier analysis found, roughly 180 million T cells yielded 95 million to 130 million unique TCR beta sequences.

V was cut by 2 bases and J by 9 bases, with 17 bases left in between. Germline CDR1 and CDR2: SGHTA and FQGNSA. There are 16 residues in the CDR3. General study results and limits: In a later analysis, productive TCRs from donors in an Asian-associated ancestry cluster reportedly carried fewer N-insertions than the cohort mean. Analysis was performed later, and it showed HLA-associated TCR beta chains to be more clonally expanded than equally common others. Across donors, most TCRs were seen rarely, yet some public ones were widespread.

Researchers ran the PCR with 60 Vbeta and 13 Jbeta primers. Profiling relied on immunoSEQ multiplex PCR, and the TCRdb table lists in-frame clones only, not all of them. The sample yields 170,000 or so clones, about 78% seen once. On this clone: Its antigen remains unidentified.

This receptor was obtained from a man aged 35-49 years in good health and CMV-seronegative. The sequencing input was PBMCs. This chain links TRBV7-2 with TRBJ1-6; D perhaps matches TRBD1 (6 bases). CDR3 in amino acids: CASSLLAGATSSPLHF. CDR3 nucleotide sequence: TGTGCCAGCAGCTTATTGGCGGGGGCCACGAGTTCACCCCTCCACTTT. Together with reference TRBV7-2 and TRBJ1-6, the CDR3 gives the full variable domain: GAGVSQSPSNKVTEKGKDVELRCDPISGHTALYWYRQSLGQGLEFLIYFQGNSAPDKSGLPSDRFSAERTGGSVSTLTIQRTQQEDSAVYLCASSLLAGATSSPLHFGNGTRLTVT.